This T cell receptor (beta chain) comes out of a study of blood T cell repertoires in COVID-19 (dated by TCRdb to about 2020). Broadly, across the study: The collaborator samples originated in the United States, Italy and Spain and spanned the acute and convalescent phases of COVID-19. The prospective study material was composed of cDNA or gDNA derived from T cells, B-cell-depleted T cells, or PBMCs. HLA class I and class II types, where available, came from metadata supplied by the sample provider rather than from assay-based typing. The sample metadata nearly always contained a de-identified subject ID, COVID-19 status, age in years and sex. Subjects who had been exposed to COVID-19, were actively infected with it, or had recovered from it provided the deeply sampled blood TCRbeta repertoires that made up the dataset. The samples were drawn from the first 160 participants of the ongoing ImmuneRACE study and from some 1,300 subjects provided by 6 global collaborators. The repertoires were released in a freely available public database intended as a resource for research on the immune response to SARS-CoV-2.

On this clone: This clone's antigen is unknown. No qualities accompany the bases; no much larger clone lies one base away.

Samples from volunteer blood donors who had recovered from COVID-19 were contributed by a second Seattle source. Each collaborating institution followed its own protocols to collect whole blood in K2EDTA tubes. For TCRbeta analysis, collaborator samples were shipped as frozen whole blood, as isolated PBMCs, or as DNA extracted from either sample type. The CDR3, cysteine through phenylalanine, is 15 amino acids long. Only the CDR3 DNA is retained, 45 bases long and in frame from the first base. CDR1 and CDR2, looked up from the germline V gene, are SGDLS and YYNGEE. V and J lose 0 bases and 0 bases, and a span of 7 bases separates them. What the study reported, not specific to this receptor: The amount of clinical and demographic metadata varied by source and participant and was provided uncurated.

TCRbeta CDR3 regions were amplified from genomic DNA by means of the immunoSEQ Assay, a bias-controlled multiplex PCR. The published analysis was carried out like this. Within the assay, amplification of reference gene primers was used to estimate how many nucleated cells each sample contained. Sequence reads were collapsed and filtered to measure the absolute abundance of every unique TCRbeta CDR3 rearrangement. Productive Simpson clonality was computed per sample as the square root of Simpson's diversity index over productive rearrangements. In TCRdb, the immuneACCESS table is reduced to in-frame sequences with V and J assigned. These tables do not hold every clone; where another copy was compared, an unresolved V gene accounts for under half, and the others remain unexplained. That table supplies the V and J calls and clone size; D and trimming were determined from the DNA. A total of fewer than 200,000 clones appear in this sample, more than 75% of them only once. The ten largest account for roughly 1.9% of the sample.

This clonotype was obtained from a man over 45 who had recovered from COVID-19. Sample: peripheral blood. The V gene is TRBV9 and the J gene is TRBJ2-1; TRBD1 is a weak D gene call, 6 bases matching. This receptor has the CDR3 CASSVGGGSYNEQFF. The DNA sequence is TGTGCCAGCAGCGTAGGAGGGGGCTCCTACAATGAGCAGTTCTTC.